This T cell receptor beta chain emerged from a study of OX40 agonist ivuxolimab in advanced cancers. Looking at the study overall: The patients got ivuxolimab, which is an agonistic anti-OX40 (CD134) antibody. Patients were under 90% male with ages roughly 23 to 79, mean about 60.

Study conclusions and caveats: In general, CD8+ T cells held more expanded clones than CD4+ did, on average.

Baseline was the first blood sampling point, followed by cycle 4 day 1 and cycle 7 day 1. As concerns this clone: The target antigen is unknown.

The CDR3 consists of 16 residues. Trimming took 7 bases from V and 0 from J; bases not matched to a gene: 10. Germline lookup yields CDR1 SGHNT and CDR2 YENEEA. Data came from immunoSEQ multiplex PCR; TCRdb stores just in-frame clones and leaves some out. The table includes more than 20,000 clones, roughly three quarters detected once. The source material was CD4+ or CD8+ T cells sorted from blood, sampled in a trial of the OX40 agonist ivuxolimab. This sequence originates from an adult with an advanced solid tumor such as melanoma, head and neck, liver or kidney cancer. The rearrangement joins TRBV11-3 to TRBJ1-1; 8 bases fit TRBD1. The CDR3: CASTTGGSLMNTEAFF. In DNA form, the CDR3 reads TGTGCCAGCACCACAGGGGGGTCCCTCATGAACACTGAAGCTTTCTTT. Full variable domain (remainder filled in from reference TRBV11-3 and TRBJ1-1): EAGVVQSPRYKIIEKKQPVAFWCNPISGHNTLYWYLQNLGQGPELLIRYENEEAVDDSQLPKDRFSAERLKGVDSTLKIQPAELGDSAVYLCASTTGGSLMNTEAFFGQGTRLTVV.